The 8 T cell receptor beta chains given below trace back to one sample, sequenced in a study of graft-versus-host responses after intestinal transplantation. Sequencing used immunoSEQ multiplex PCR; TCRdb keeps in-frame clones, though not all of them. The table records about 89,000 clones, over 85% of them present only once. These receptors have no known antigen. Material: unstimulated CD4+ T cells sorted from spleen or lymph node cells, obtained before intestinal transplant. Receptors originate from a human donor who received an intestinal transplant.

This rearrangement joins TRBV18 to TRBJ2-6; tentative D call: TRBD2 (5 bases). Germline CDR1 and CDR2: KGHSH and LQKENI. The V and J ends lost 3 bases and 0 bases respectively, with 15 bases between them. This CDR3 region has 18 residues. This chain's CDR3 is CASSPGDKSHSGANVLTF. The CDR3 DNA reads TGTGCCAGCTCACCCGGGGATAAGAGCCACTCTGGGGCCAACGTCCTGACTTTC.

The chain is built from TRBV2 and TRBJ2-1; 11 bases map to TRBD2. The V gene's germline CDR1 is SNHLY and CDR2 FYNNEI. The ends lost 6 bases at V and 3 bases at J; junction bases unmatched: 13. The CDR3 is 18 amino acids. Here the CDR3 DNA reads TGTGCCAGCAGCCTTCGGACTAGCGGGTCCCCCGTCTACAATGAGCAGTTCTTC. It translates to CASSLRTSGSPVYNEQFF. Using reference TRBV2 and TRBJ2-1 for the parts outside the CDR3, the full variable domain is EPEVTQTPSHQVTQMGQEVILRCVPISNHLYFYWYRQILGQKVEFLVSFYNNEISEKSEIFDDQFSVERPDGSNFTLKIRSTKLEDSAMYFCASSLRTSGSPVYNEQFFGPGTRLTVL.

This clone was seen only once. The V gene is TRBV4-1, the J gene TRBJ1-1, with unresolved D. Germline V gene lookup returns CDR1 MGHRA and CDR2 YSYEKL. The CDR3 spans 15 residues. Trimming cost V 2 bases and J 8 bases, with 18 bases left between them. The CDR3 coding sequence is TGCGCCAGCAGCCAAACCCGGGTGATCCTGGAAGAAGCTTTCTTT. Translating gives CASSQTRVILEEAFF.

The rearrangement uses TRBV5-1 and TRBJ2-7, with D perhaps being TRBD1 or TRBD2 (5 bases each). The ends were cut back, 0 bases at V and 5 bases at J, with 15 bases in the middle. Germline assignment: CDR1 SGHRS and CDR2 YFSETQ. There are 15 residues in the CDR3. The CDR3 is CASSLAGRTGHEQYF. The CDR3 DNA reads TGCGCCAGCAGCTTGGCCGGTAGGACGGGACACGAGCAGTACTTC.

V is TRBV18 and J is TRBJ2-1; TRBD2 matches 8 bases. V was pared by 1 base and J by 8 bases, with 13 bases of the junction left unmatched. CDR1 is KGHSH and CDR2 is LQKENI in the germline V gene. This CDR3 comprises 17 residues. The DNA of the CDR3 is TGTGCCAGCTCACCACGAGAGGGGGGACTAGTCTCCGATGAGCAGTTCTTC. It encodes CASSPREGGLVSDEQFF.

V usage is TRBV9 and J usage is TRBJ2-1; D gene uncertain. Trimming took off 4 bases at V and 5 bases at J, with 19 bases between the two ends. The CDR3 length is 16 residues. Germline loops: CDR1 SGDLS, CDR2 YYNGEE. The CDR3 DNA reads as TGTGCCAGCAGCCCCCGACTTGGCGAAGGAGACAATGAGCAGTTCTTC. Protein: CASSPRLGEGDNEQFF.

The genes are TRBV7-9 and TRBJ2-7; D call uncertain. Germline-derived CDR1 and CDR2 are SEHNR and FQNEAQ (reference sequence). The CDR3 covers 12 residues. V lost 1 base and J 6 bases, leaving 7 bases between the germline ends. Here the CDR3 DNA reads TGTGCCAGCAGCTTAGTAGATTTCGAGCAGTACTTC. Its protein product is CASSLVDFEQYF.

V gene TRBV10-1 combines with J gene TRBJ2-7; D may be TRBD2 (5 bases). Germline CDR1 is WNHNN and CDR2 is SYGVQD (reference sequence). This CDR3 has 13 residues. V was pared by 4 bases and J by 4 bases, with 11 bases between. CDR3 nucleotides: TGCGCCAGCAGTGGGGGAGTAGTGTACGAGCAGTACTTC. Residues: CASSGGVVYEQYF.